This record concerns one T cell receptor (beta chain) sequence. The germline V gene has CDR1 SNHLY and CDR2 FYNNEI. This CDR3 has 13 amino acids. The trim removed 5 bases at V and 5 bases at J, leaving 4 bases unmatched. This sample is part of a study of blood T cell repertoires in COVID-19. Profiled with immunoSEQ multiplex PCR; TCRdb holds only in-frame clones, not every one. The sample lists 150,000 to 200,000 clones, roughly nine tenths occurring once. Sequencing was carried out using peripheral blood. This chain connects TRBV2 to TRBJ2-7; TRBD1 aligns across 9 bases. This TCR was recovered from a young man with acute or convalescent COVID-19. The CDR3 DNA reads as TGTGCCAGCAGTATTACAGGGGGCGACGAGCAGTACGTC. Amino acid sequence: CASSITGGDEQYV.